What follows describes a single TCR beta chain. Its target is unknown. The data originate from a study of cytomegalovirus exposure and HLA in healthy donors. Broader study findings: The study carried out a later analysis of TCR beta sequences. It associated some 17,000 of them with specific HLA alleles at a false discovery rate of 0.05. As a later analysis showed, a missense DCLRE1C variant was linked to trimming of TCR beta V- and J-genes. As was reported, the HLA-A and HLA-B alleles of most subjects were accurately predicted from TCR beta sequences.

Unmatched junction bases numbered 7, after V lost 3 bases and J lost 6 bases. Germline assignment: CDR1 MRHNA and CDR2 SNTAGT. The CDR3 is 15 residues long. Amplification used 60 Vbeta primers and 13 Jbeta primers. Repertoires were generated with immunoSEQ multiplex PCR, while TCRdb's copy carries only in-frame clones and drops some. The repertoire table contains some 48,000 clones. The sequence came from a man aged 40-49 years in good health and CMV-seropositive. The chain couples TRBV6-4 to TRBJ2-3; 9 bases match TRBD2. The source material was PBMCs. CDR3 region: CASSESSGGRDTQYF. The CDR3 region has the DNA TGTGCCAGCAGTGAATCCAGCGGGGGGAGGGATACGCAGTATTTT.